A single sample is the source of the 22 T cell receptor beta chains below, sequenced in a study of T-cell reconstitution after alpha-beta-depleted transplantation in children. The TCRbeta library was prepared with unique molecular identifiers. In TCRdb, the PCR reads were re-called with MiXCR into one record per CDR3 protein. The data show around 410,000 distinct CDR3 sequences, approximately 10% seen once. Sequenced here: PBMCs from the stem cell graft donor, sampled from the stem cell graft. These receptors were collected from a human donor who donated a stem cell graft to a child with acute myeloid leukemia.

The chain combines TRBV7-2 with TRBJ2-4; TRBD2 is a possible D gene (5 bases). V was clipped by 4 bases and J by 2 bases, with 12 bases between them. Germline CDR1 and CDR2: SGHTA and FQGNSA. The CDR3 has 15 amino acids. The CDR3 sequence is CASSSRGLPKNIQYF. In DNA form, the CDR3 reads TGTGCCAGCAGCTCACGGGGATTGCCCAAAAACATTCAGTACTTC.

The CDR3 nucleotides are TGCGCCAGCAGCTTTCAAGGGACAGCCGACCGGATCGGCTACACCTTC. Protein: CASSFQGTADRIGYTF. The chain links TRBV5-1 to TRBJ1-2, with 7 nucleotides matching TRBD1. The CDR3 loop spans 16 amino acids. CDR1 and CDR2 (germline): SGHRS, YFSETQ. V shed 2 bases, J shed 8 bases, and the junction held 15 bases outside the gene matches.

The chain carries TRBV5-5 and TRBJ2-7; no clear D. There are 15 residues in the CDR3. Trimming took 0 bases from V and 4 from J, leaving 14 bases between them. Germline V lookup: CDR1 SGHKS, CDR2 YYEKEE (reference sequence). The CDR3 nucleotides are TGTGCCAGCAGCTTGGAATTAGGGAACCGGTACGAGCAGTACGTC. Protein: CASSLELGNRYEQYV.

The chain recombines TRBV6-4 with TRBJ2-3, with 7 bases that match TRBD1. Germline V gene lookup returns CDR1 MRHNA and CDR2 SNTAGT. CDR3 length equals 15 residues. V lost 5 bases and J lost 1; bases outside the gene matches: 6. CDR3 bases: TGTGCCAGCAGTACATCAGGGGGAGGCACAGATACGCAGTATTTT. Translating gives CASSTSGGGTDTQYF.

The V gene is TRBV4-2, the J gene TRBJ2-1; a weak D match, TRBD2 (5 bases). Germline-derived CDR1 and CDR2 are LGHNA and YNFKEQ. V was pared by 3 bases and J by 0 bases, with 12 bases between. CDR3 length: 16 amino acids. The CDR3 protein is CASSQGDSSSYNEQFF. The DNA for the CDR3 is TGTGCCAGCAGCCAGGGAGACTCAAGCTCCTACAATGAGCAGTTCTTC.

This clonotype has just a few counts. The chain is built from TRBV19 and TRBJ1-6, with 10 bases aligning to TRBD1. Germline V gene sequence: CDR1 LNHDA, CDR2 SQIVND (reference sequence). There are 15 residues in the CDR3. The V gene end was trimmed by 6 bases and the J gene end by 7 bases; junction bases not matched to a gene: 6. In nucleotides, the CDR3 is TGTGCCAGTAGACCGGGACAGGGGAGGAATTCACCCCTCCACTTT. This codes for CASRPGQGRNSPLHF.

The chain employs TRBV5-1 and TRBJ2-2; D perhaps matches TRBD2 (6 bases). Per the germline V gene, CDR1 is SGHRS and CDR2 is YFSETQ. V lost 2 bases to trimming and J lost 0 bases, with 14 bases between them. This CDR3 has 17 amino acids. Written as DNA, the CDR3 is TGCGCCAGCAGCTTCCGACCGGGACTGGCGAACACCGGGGAGCTGTTTTTT. Translated: CASSFRPGLANTGELFF.

This clonotype occurred many times. The CDR3 loop is CASGVPSGNTIYF. CDR3 nucleotides: TGTGCCAGCGGAGTTCCCTCTGGAAACACCATATATTTT. V is TRBV12-3 or TRBV12-4 and J is TRBJ1-3, with D hard to call. V was shortened by 8 bases and J by 0 bases, with 8 bases between the two germline ends. The CDR3 is 13 residues long.

This clonotype was seen a handful of times. V is TRBV6-5 and J is TRBJ2-7, with TRBD2 identical over 9 bases. Germline CDR1 reads MNHEY; CDR2 reads SVGAGI. The ends lost 6 bases at V and 2 bases at J; junction bases unmatched: 5. CDR3 length equals 14 residues. The chain's CDR3 is CASRLGLATYEQYF. The CDR3 DNA reads TGTGCCAGCAGACTCGGACTAGCGACCTACGAGCAGTACTTC.

About this clonotype itself: Likely a read error: the CDR3 ends without its conserved phenylalanine or tryptophan. This chain's CDR3 is CSASGTSGMYNEQFL. The CDR3 coding sequence is TGCAGTGCTTCCGGGACTAGCGGAATGTACAATGAGCAGTTCCTC. The chain recombines TRBV20-1 with TRBJ2-1; 11 bases agree with TRBD2. The V and J ends lost 5 bases and 4 bases, in that order; junction bases with no gene match: 7. The CDR3 length is 15 residues. Germline CDR1 reads DFQATT; CDR2 reads SNEGSKA (reference sequence).

The CDR3 loop reads CAWSGNRVVTEAFF. In DNA, the CDR3 is TGTGCCTGGAGTGGGAACAGGGTCGTCACTGAAGCTTTCTTT. This chain uses TRBV30 with TRBJ1-1; the D gene is possibly TRBD1 (6 bases). The CDR3 runs 14 residues. Germline-derived CDR1 and CDR2 are GTSNPN and SVGIG (reference sequence). Trimming removed 1 base at V and 4 bases at J, with 13 bases between.

This clonotype occurred a few times. The chain has TRBV20-1 and TRBJ1-5; D ambiguous. This CDR3 is built from 13 residues. V was clipped by 0 bases and J by 3 bases, with 6 bases between them. Germline lookup yields CDR1 DFQATT and CDR2 SNEGSKA (reference sequence). The CDR3 is CSARDLYNQPQHF. The CDR3 region has the DNA TGCAGTGCTAGAGACCTTTACAATCAGCCCCAGCATTTT.

The chain uses TRBV4-3 and TRBJ2-7; 10 nucleotides match TRBD2. Germline CDR1 LGHNA, CDR2 YSLEER. The CDR3 is made up of 15 amino acids. V lost 4 bases and J lost 5; bases outside the gene matches: 8. The CDR3 region is CASSLGGLALDEQYF. CDR3 in DNA: TGCGCCAGCAGCCTCGGGGGACTAGCGTTGGACGAGCAGTACTTC.

This clonotype has at least ten counts. The chain is built from TRBV19 and TRBJ1-5; 7 bases fit TRBD1. The trim removed 2 bases at V and 4 bases at J, leaving 2 bases unmatched. The CDR3 is 14 amino acids. Germline V CDR1 and CDR2: LNHDA, SQIVND (reference sequence). CDR3 sequence: CASSIHRGNQPQHF. The DNA of the CDR3 is TGTGCCAGTAGTATACACAGGGGTAATCAGCCCCAGCATTTT.

This clonotype was detected only once. The chain is built from TRBV20-1 and TRBJ2-5, with no clear D. In germline, CDR1 is DFQATT, CDR2 SNEGSKA (reference sequence). The CDR3 runs to 11 residues. Trimming took 5 bases from V and 4 from J, leaving 8 bases between them. The CDR3: CSARLRETQYF. In DNA, the CDR3 is TGCAGTGCTCGACTCAGAGAGACCCAGTACTTC.

Only a few counts were recorded for this clonotype. As DNA, the CDR3 is TGTGCCAGCATGGACAGGGATCGCACAGATACGCAGTATTTT. Translating gives CASMDRDRTDTQYF. The V gene is TRBV6-1, the J gene TRBJ2-3; 8 nucleotides agree with TRBD1. J lost 1 base, V lost 7 bases, and 4 bases had no gene match. Germline V gives CDR1 MNHNS, CDR2 SASEGT. This CDR3 comprises 14 residues.

This clonotype has just a few counts. This chain uses TRBV5-1 with TRBJ2-2; D is tentatively TRBD1 or TRBD2 (5 bases each). Per the germline V gene, CDR1 is SGHRS and CDR2 is YFSETQ. The germline V and J ends were trimmed by 0 bases and 1 base, with 10 bases remaining between them. This CDR3 comprises 16 residues. As DNA, the CDR3 is TGCGCCAGCAGCTTGGTCGGGACCCAGAACACCGGGGAGCTGTTTTTT. It yields the protein CASSLVGTQNTGELFF.

In its sample, this clonotype was seen a few times. The V call is TRBV12-3 or TRBV12-4, the J call TRBJ2-1, with 13 bases fitting TRBD2. The CDR3 covers 14 residues. With V trimmed by 6 bases and J by 15 bases, 11 bases remained unmatched. In DNA, the CDR3 is TGTGCCAGCAGGACGTCGACTAGCGGGGGGATTGCGTTCTTC. Amino acid sequence: CASRTSTSGGIAFF.

At least ten counts were recorded for this clonotype. The chain links TRBV5-5 to TRBJ2-7; D call uncertain. Germline lookup yields CDR1 SGHKS and CDR2 YYEKEE (reference sequence). The CDR3 is made up of 14 amino acids. The V and J ends lost 3 bases and 0 bases respectively, with 10 bases between them. The DNA of the CDR3 is TGTGCCAGCAGCTCTCAGGAGTTCTCCTACGAGCAGTACTTC. Protein product: CASSSQEFSYEQYF.

This clonotype was detected a few times. This chain links TRBV20-1 with TRBJ2-1; TRBD2 matches 9 bases. The CDR3 extends over 14 amino acids. Germline lookup yields CDR1 DFQATT and CDR2 SNEGSKA (reference sequence). The V and J ends lost 4 bases and 5 bases, in that order; junction bases with no gene match: 6. The CDR3 coding sequence is TGCAGTGCTATTTATAGCGGGAGCCACAATGAGCAGTTCTTC. Translated, it gives CSAIYSGSHNEQFF.

This rearrangement joins TRBV20-1 to TRBJ2-3, with D possibly being TRBD2 (6 bases). This CDR3 is 15 amino acids long. Deletions cut 6 bases from V and 3 bases from J, with 19 bases between. Germline CDR1 reads DFQATT; CDR2 reads SNEGSKA (reference sequence). DNA of the CDR3: TGCAGTGCGAGCCAGACTAGAGCCAGTACAGATACGCAGTATTTT. Protein: CSASQTRASTDTQYF.

The sample holds many counts of this clonotype. The rearrangement uses TRBV5-1 and TRBJ2-2, with 7 bases identical to TRBD2. Losses at the gene ends were 4 bases for V and 3 bases for J; bases not matched to a gene: 9. From germline, CDR1 is SGHRS and CDR2 YFSETQ. CDR3 length: 16 residues. CDR3 sequence reads: CASSTGPSGDTGELFF. The CDR3 DNA reads TGCGCCAGCAGCACGGGGCCCAGCGGGGACACCGGGGAGCTGTTTTTT.